Following are 21 T cell receptor beta chains from one sample sequenced in a study of beta chain features in type 1 diabetes. The entirety of the isolated RNA underwent reverse transcription, so expressed TCRB transcripts were sequenced. The data were produced by immunoSEQ multiplex PCR, yet TCRdb's version contains in-frame clones alone and is incomplete. Seen here are approximately 150,000 clones, 8.5% to 12% observed once, and the top ten hold roughly 1.4%. The sequencing sample was made of naive CD4+ T cells from blood. These receptors were taken from a man between 18 and 29 years old in good health.

The genes are TRBV28 and TRBJ1-2; unclear D gene. CDR1 and CDR2 from the germline V gene are MDHEN and SYDVKM. Trimming shortened V by 5 bases and J by 2 bases, and 18 bases separated the two germline ends. The CDR3 has 16 amino acids. CDR3 DNA sequence: TGTGCCAGCAGTCTTGCCGTAGAGCTCAGGAACTATGGCTACACCTTC. Translated: CASSLAVELRNYGYTF.

The genes are TRBV18 and TRBJ1-1; TRBD1 matches 8 bases. The J segment lost 1 base and the V segment lost 3 bases, leaving 4 bases of the junction unmatched. Per germline, CDR1 KGHSH and CDR2 LQKENI. The CDR3 runs 15 residues. CDR3 nucleotides: TGTGCCAGCTCACCCGCGGGACAGGAGAACACTGAAGCTTTCTTT. It is translated as CASSPAGQENTEAFF.

This rearrangement joins TRBV6-5 to TRBJ1-5; 8 bases align to TRBD1. Germline V gives CDR1 MNHEY, CDR2 SVGAGI. This CDR3 is built from 14 residues. Trimming cost V 4 bases and J 7 bases; bases outside gene matches: 6. The CDR3 spells CASSSRQGPQPQHF. CDR3 bases: TGTGCCAGCAGTTCGCGACAGGGGCCCCAGCCCCAGCATTTT.

This chain links TRBV4-1 with TRBJ1-2; possible D gene TRBD1, 6 bases. Germline V lookup: CDR1 MGHRA, CDR2 YSYEKL. The ends were cut back, 3 bases at V and 6 bases at J, with 20 bases in the middle. This CDR3 has 16 amino acids. CDR3 loop: CASSQDSVWEPDGYTF. CDR3 coding DNA: TGCGCCAGCAGCCAGGACAGTGTTTGGGAACCCGATGGCTACACCTTC.

The gene calls are TRBV9 and TRBJ2-1, with TRBD2 identical over 12 bases. CDR3 length equals 15 residues. Germline V lookup: CDR1 SGDLS, CDR2 YYNGEE. Trimming removed 3 bases from V and 3 bases from J; junction bases left unmatched: 1. The DNA of the CDR3 is TGTGCCAGCAGCGGGACTAGCGGGGTCTACAATGAGCAGTTCTTC. Translated, it gives CASSGTSGVYNEQFF.

This clone was counted between two and nine times. The V and J genes are TRBV30 and TRBJ1-2, with 10 bases fitting TRBD1. Germline loops: CDR1 GTSNPN, CDR2 SVGIG (reference sequence). The CDR3 loop spans 13 amino acids. Trimming took 6 bases from V and 10 from J; bases not matched to a gene: 11. CDR3: CACAGDRGSDYTF. The CDR3 coding sequence is TGTGCCTGCGCGGGGGACAGGGGATCGGACTACACCTTC.

This clone was observed a handful of times. The chain links TRBV18 to TRBJ2-5, with TRBD1 matching over 9 bases. The CDR3 is 16 amino acids. CDR1 is KGHSH, CDR2 LQKENI, per germline. V dropped 3 bases and J dropped 5; count of bases not matched to a gene: 10. The CDR3 here is CASSPPWGQGSETQYF. The CDR3 DNA sequence: TGTGCCAGCTCACCCCCGTGGGGACAGGGTTCGGAGACCCAGTACTTC. The complete variable domain, with remaining parts taken from reference TRBV18 and TRBJ2-5, reads NAGVMQNPRHLVRRRGQEARLRCSPMKGHSHVYWYRQLPEEGLKFMVYLQKENIIDESGMPKERFSAEFPKEGPSILRIQQVVRGDSAAYFCASSPPWGQGSETQYFGPGTRLLVL.

The table lists this clone with a few counts. The rearrangement joins TRBV7-2 to TRBJ2-5; TRBD1 might be the D (5 bases). The CDR3 is made up of 13 amino acids. Germline lookup yields CDR1 SGHTA and CDR2 FQGNSA. Trimming left V 0 bases short and J 5 bases short, with 7 bases between. DNA for the CDR3: TGTGCCAGCAGCTTAGCAGGGGTGGAGACCCAGTACTTC. This sequence encodes CASSLAGVETQYF. Full variable domain (rest looked up from reference TRBV7-2 and TRBJ2-5): GAGVSQSPSNKVTEKGKDVELRCDPISGHTALYWYRQSLGQGLEFLIYFQGNSAPDKSGLPSDRFSAERTGGSVSTLTIQRTQQEDSAVYLCASSLAGVETQYFGPGTRLLVL.

This chain links TRBV7-2 with TRBJ2-7, with 7 bases identical to TRBD1. The length of the CDR3 is 13 residues. V shed 5 bases and J 6 bases; nucleotides not matched to a gene: 7. Germline V gene lookup returns CDR1 SGHTA and CDR2 FQGNSA. The CDR3 here is CASSTGQTSEQYF. In DNA, the CDR3 is TGTGCCAGCAGCACGGGACAGACGTCCGAGCAGTACTTC.

This clone was seen a handful of times. The chain couples TRBV6-5 to TRBJ2-7, with D possibly being TRBD1 (6 bases). Germline V gene data show CDR1 as MNHEY and CDR2 as SVGAGI. This CDR3 has 14 residues. V was pared by 5 bases and J by 2 bases, with 13 bases between. CDR3 DNA sequence: TGTGCCAGCAGTCCCGGACAGTCCGCCTACGAGCAGTACTTC. This translates into CASSPGQSAYEQYF.

This chain connects TRBV18 to TRBJ2-5, with no clear D. This CDR3 is 14 amino acids long. Germline-derived CDR1 and CDR2 are KGHSH and LQKENI. V lost 4 bases to trimming and J lost 2 bases, with 11 bases between them. CDR3 protein: CASSQQRSQETQYF. In nucleotides, the CDR3 is TGTGCCAGCTCACAACAAAGAAGTCAAGAGACCCAGTACTTC.

The chain recombines TRBV28 with TRBJ2-1, with 9 bases fitting TRBD1. J lost 7 bases, V lost 6 bases, and 16 bases had no gene match. Germline V gene data show CDR1 as MDHEN and CDR2 as SYDVKM. This CDR3 has 17 amino acids. CDR3 nucleotides: TGTGCCAGCAGCCACCGCCTGGGACAGGGTACAAGGAATGAGCAGTTCTTC. This translates into CASSHRLGQGTRNEQFF.

This clone was observed a few times. In nucleotides, the CDR3 is TGTGCCAGCAGTTATAGTGGGGGACAGGGTTTTGACGAGCAGTACTTC. Its translation: CASSYSGGQGFDEQYF. V is TRBV6-5 and J is TRBJ2-7, with TRBD1 identical over 9 bases. In germline, CDR1 is MNHEY, CDR2 SVGAGI. The CDR3 runs to 16 residues. The trim removed 3 bases at V and 5 bases at J, leaving 11 bases unmatched.

CDR3 sequence: CASTETAGSGELFF. In DNA form, the CDR3 reads TGTGCCAGCACCGAGACCGCAGGGTCCGGGGAGCTGTTTTTT. This chain connects TRBV6-5 to TRBJ2-2; tentative D call: TRBD1 (5 bases). CDR1 MNHEY and CDR2 SVGAGI come from the germline V gene. The CDR3 loop spans 14 amino acids. V dropped 7 bases and J dropped 6 bases, with 15 bases sitting between them.

There are a few counts of this clone. The rearrangement joins TRBV30 to TRBJ1-3, with D possibly TRBD1 on 5 matching bases. The germline V gene encodes CDR1 GTSNPN and CDR2 SVGIG (reference sequence). Trimming took 8 bases from V and 2 from J, leaving 13 bases between them. The CDR3 length is 13 residues. In DNA, the CDR3 is TGTGCCGGGTACAGGTTGCCTGGAAACACCATATATTTT. Its protein is CAGYRLPGNTIYF.

The V gene is TRBV7-9, the J gene TRBJ2-5; 7 bases line up with TRBD2. CDR1 and CDR2 (germline): SEHNR, FQNEAQ (reference sequence). After removal of 2 bases from V and 4 bases from J, the junction contained 7 bases not matched to a gene. The CDR3 length is 15 residues. CDR3 protein: CASSLTGGGTETQYF. In nucleotides, the CDR3 is TGTGCCAGCAGCTTAACTGGCGGGGGAACAGAGACCCAGTACTTC.

The chain employs TRBV7-9 and TRBJ1-4, with D possibly matching TRBD1 (6 bases). Trimming stripped 0 bases from V and 8 bases from J, with 10 bases between. This CDR3 region has 14 residues. The germline CDR1 and CDR2 sequences are SEHNR and FQNEAQ (reference sequence). CDR3: CASSLAGAGEKLFF. The CDR3 coding sequence is TGTGCCAGCAGCTTAGCGGGGGCCGGGGAAAAACTGTTTTTT.

The CDR3 region is CATRPGGAETQYF. The CDR3 DNA sequence: TGTGCCACCAGGCCAGGGGGCGCGGAGACCCAGTACTTC. This sequence joins TRBV19 and TRBJ2-5; 8 bases line up with TRBD1. The length of the CDR3 is 13 residues. CDR1 is LNHDA and CDR2 is SQIVND in the germline V gene (reference sequence). V gave up 10 bases and J gave up 5 bases; unmatched junction bases: 9.

This clone has only a few counts. V usage is TRBV7-9 and J usage is TRBJ1-1; 8 positions agree with TRBD1. CDR3 length equals 12 residues. Germline V gene lookup returns CDR1 SEHNR and CDR2 FQNEAQ (reference sequence). V gave up 0 bases and J gave up 10 bases; unmatched junction bases: 1. The CDR3 DNA reads as TGTGCCAGCAGCTTAGCCGGGACAGGAGCTTTCTTT. It yields the protein CASSLAGTGAFF.

V usage is TRBV5-6 and J usage is TRBJ2-7; 9 bases match TRBD1. CDR1 is SGHDT and CDR2 is YYEEEE in the germline V gene. The CDR3 is 16 residues long. J was trimmed by 5 bases and V by 5 bases; bases with no gene match: 14. In DNA, the CDR3 is TGTGCCAGCAGGCCGGGTCGGGACAGGGTAAATCACGAGCAGTACTTC. Translation gives CASRPGRDRVNHEQYF.

This clone showed up many times. The V call is TRBV29-1, the J call TRBJ1-2, with D uncertain. The CDR3 sequence is 10 residues long. Per the germline V gene, CDR1 is SQVTM and CDR2 is ANQGSEA. V shed 7 bases and J shed 4 bases, with 7 bases lying between them. The CDR3 here is CSAYLYGYTF. CDR3 nucleotides: TGCAGCGCGTATCTCTATGGCTACACCTTC.